The 22 T cell receptor beta chains listed next were all sequenced from one sample in a study of cytomegalovirus exposure and HLA in healthy donors. 60 Vbeta and 13 Jbeta primers were used in PCR. Method: immunoSEQ multiplex PCR; TCRdb's copy keeps in-frame clones and lacks some. Of 200,000 to 250,000 clones listed, more than 60% are singletons. Material: PBMCs. The receptors stem from a man aged 45-60 years in good health and CMV-seronegative.

This chain connects TRBV28 to TRBJ1-4; 8 nucleotides agree with TRBD1. V gave up 7 bases and J gave up 2 bases; unmatched junction bases: 12. The CDR3 totals 17 residues. The V gene's germline CDR1 is MDHEN and CDR2 SYDVKM. The CDR3 nucleotides are TGTGCCAGCACCTCGGGACAGGATCCAGTCACTAATGAAAAACTGTTTTTT. Its protein is CASTSGQDPVTNEKLFF.

This chain links TRBV28 with TRBJ2-1; the D gene is possibly TRBD1 (5 bases). Germline-derived CDR1 and CDR2 are MDHEN and SYDVKM. The CDR3 spans 16 residues. The V and J ends lost 2 bases and 1 base respectively, with 12 bases between them. CDR3 loop: CASSLGVGLSYNEQFF. For the CDR3, the DNA is TGTGCCAGCAGTTTAGGCGTGGGGCTATCCTACAATGAGCAGTTCTTC.

This chain connects TRBV18 to TRBJ1-1; no clear D. This CDR3 has 15 amino acids. The germline V gene has CDR1 KGHSH and CDR2 LQKENI. V shed 8 bases and J shed 1 base, with 17 bases lying between them. The CDR3 here is CASLLEALGNTEAFF. The CDR3 DNA sequence: TGTGCCAGCCTCTTGGAGGCCCTCGGGAACACTGAAGCTTTCTTT.

The V gene is TRBV5-6, the J gene TRBJ2-1; no clear D gene. The V gene lost 2 bases and the J gene lost 1 base, with 13 bases spanning the gap. The CDR3 extends over 16 amino acids. CDR1 and CDR2 from the germline V gene are SGHDT and YYEEEE. Here the CDR3 reads CASSFKRGVSYNEQFF. The CDR3 region has the DNA TGTGCCAGCAGCTTTAAACGAGGTGTGTCCTACAATGAGCAGTTCTTC.

As to this clone: Other nucleotide sequences in the sample specify the same CDR3. This sequence joins TRBV18 and TRBJ2-3; TRBD2 is a possible D gene (5 bases). The V gene's germline CDR1 is KGHSH and CDR2 LQKENI. V lost 2 bases, J lost 5 bases, and 5 bases lay in between. CDR3 size: 12 residues. CDR3 nucleotides: TGTGCCAGCTCACCAGGAGGAGATACGCAGTATTTT. Residues: CASSPGGDTQYF.

The CDR3 DNA is TGCGCCAGCAGCTTTACGGACAGGGGCTACGAGCAGTACTTC. It codes for CASSFTDRGYEQYF. The rearrangement joins TRBV5-1 to TRBJ2-7; 9 positions match TRBD1. The CDR3 runs to 14 residues. In germline, CDR1 is SGHRS, CDR2 YFSETQ. J gave up 3 bases and V 2 bases, and 3 bases lay outside the gene matches.

The chain uses TRBV10-3 and TRBJ1-5; D remains unclear. Germline assignment: CDR1 ENHRY and CDR2 SYGVKD. V was trimmed by 0 bases and J by 0 bases, leaving 3 bases between them. There are 14 residues in the CDR3. The CDR3 loop reads CAISESASNQPQHF. The CDR3 DNA reads TGTGCCATCAGTGAGTCAGCTAGCAATCAGCCCCAGCATTTT.

This clone was counted a few times. In nucleotides, the CDR3 is TGTGCCAGCAGTCGACGTGGGACTTCGGATACGCAGTATTTT. Translated: CASSRRGTSDTQYF. This rearrangement joins TRBV6-5 to TRBJ2-3, with D possibly matching TRBD2 (6 bases). V gave up 5 bases and J gave up 6 bases, with 15 bases separating them. Germline V lookup: CDR1 MNHEY, CDR2 SVGAGI. The CDR3 runs to 14 residues.

The gene calls are TRBV5-1 and TRBJ2-2; 7 nucleotides match TRBD2. This CDR3 has 14 residues. CDR1 and CDR2 (germline): SGHRS, YFSETQ. V lost 1 base to trimming and J lost 4 bases; unmatched junction nucleotides: 1. CDR3 DNA: TGCGCCAGCAGCTTGCCTAGCGGCACCGGGGAGCTGTTTTTT. Its translation is CASSLPSGTGELFF.

The chain employs TRBV9 and TRBJ1-5; TRBD1 agrees at 7 bases. Per the germline V gene, CDR1 is SGDLS and CDR2 is YYNGEE. V lost 4 bases to trimming and J lost 0 bases; unmatched junction nucleotides: 4. The CDR3 totals 15 residues. In nucleotides, the CDR3 is TGTGCCAGCAGCCCCGGGACAGATAGCAATCAGCCCCAGCATTTT. It specifies CASSPGTDSNQPQHF.

The chain has TRBV18 and TRBJ2-5; TRBD1 matches 8 bases. The CDR3 spans 14 residues. Germline values: CDR1 KGHSH, CDR2 LQKENI. J was trimmed by 4 bases and V by 1 base; bases with no gene match: 2. The CDR3 DNA sequence: TGTGCCAGCTCACCACTAGACAGGGGAGAGACCCAGTACTTC. Residues: CASSPLDRGETQYF.

The J gene is TRBJ2-7, the V gene TRBV7-3; D perhaps matches TRBD2 (5 bases). Trimming removed 5 bases at V and 1 base at J, with 12 bases between. The CDR3 is 14 residues long. Per germline, CDR1 SGHTA and CDR2 FQGTGA. In DNA, the CDR3 is TGTGCCAGCAGCCTCGCCGGGATATCCTACGAGCAGTACTTC. Its translation: CASSLAGISYEQYF.

The chain carries TRBV5-1 and TRBJ1-1; 10 nucleotides match TRBD1. From germline, CDR1 is SGHRS and CDR2 YFSETQ. The V segment lost 2 bases and the J segment 11 bases; nucleotides outside the gene matches: 6. The CDR3 sequence is 13 residues long. The CDR3 reads CASSLDRGREAFF. CDR3 nucleotides: TGCGCCAGCAGCTTAGACAGGGGGCGAGAGGCTTTCTTT.

This chain joins TRBV5-5 and TRBJ2-5, with 9 positions matching TRBD1. The CDR3 sequence is 14 residues long. The ends lost 4 bases at V and 4 bases at J; junction bases unmatched: 5. The germline V gene has CDR1 SGHKS and CDR2 YYEKEE (reference sequence). Here the CDR3 DNA reads TGTGCCAGCAGCCTGGGACAGGGCGCAGAGACCCAGTACTTC. It yields the protein CASSLGQGAETQYF.

This clone was recorded once. The V gene is TRBV19, the J gene TRBJ2-3; D possibly corresponds to TRBD1 (5 bases). The germline gives CDR1 LNHDA, CDR2 SQIVND (reference sequence). This CDR3 region has 13 residues. V was clipped by 2 bases and J by 6 bases, with 9 bases between them. In DNA, the CDR3 is TGTGCCAGTAGTATAAGAAGGGGCGATACGCAGTATTTT. Its protein is CASSIRRGDTQYF.

In the case of this clone: At one boundary the junction diverges from the germline segment, which might be a read error. The CDR3 DNA reads as TGTTCCAGCAGCGGGACAGGTACAACTAATGAAAAACTGTTTTTT. It yields the protein CSSSGTGTTNEKLFF. The chain uses TRBV7-9 and TRBJ1-4, with TRBD1 matching 8 bases. Germline CDR1 reads SEHNR; CDR2 reads FQNEAQ (reference sequence). This CDR3 is built from 15 residues.

This chain uses TRBV30 with TRBJ1-5; D gene unclear. Germline-derived CDR1 and CDR2 are GTSNPN and SVGIG (reference sequence). Trimming took 3 bases from V and 3 from J, leaving 12 bases between them. The CDR3 is 14 residues long. The CDR3 DNA follows: TGTGCCTGGAGCCAACAGAAGGACAATCAGCCCCAGCATTTT. As protein: CAWSQQKDNQPQHF.

The chain carries TRBV9 and TRBJ2-5; 8 bases are shared with TRBD1. The CDR3 is 14 residues long. V shed 0 bases, J shed 5 bases, and the junction held 3 bases outside the gene matches. CDR1 SGDLS and CDR2 YYNGEE come from the germline V gene. The CDR3 region is CASSVVGDRETQYF. The CDR3, as DNA: TGTGCCAGCAGCGTAGTCGGGGACAGGGAGACCCAGTACTTC.

The J gene is TRBJ2-7, the V gene TRBV28; D may be TRBD1 (6 bases). The CDR3 is 16 residues long. V was shortened by 4 bases and J by 0 bases, with 16 bases between the two germline ends. The germline V gene has CDR1 MDHEN and CDR2 SYDVKM. In DNA, the CDR3 is TGTGCCAGCAGTTCACCGGGACACCAATCCTCCTACGAGCAGTACTTC. Protein product: CASSSPGHQSSYEQYF.

V gene TRBV15 combines with J gene TRBJ1-6, with unresolved D. V lost 4 bases and J 7 bases, leaving 11 bases between the germline ends. This CDR3 spans 14 amino acids. The germline V gene encodes CDR1 LNHNV and CDR2 YYDKDF (reference sequence). CDR3 bases: TGTGCCACCAGCAAGTTTAGTCTAAATTCACCCCTCCACTTT. It yields the protein CATSKFSLNSPLHF. Complete variable domain (other parts from reference TRBV15 and TRBJ1-6): DAMVIQNPRYQVTQFGKPVTLSCSQTLNHNVMYWYQQKSSQAPKLLFHYYDKDFNNEADTPDNFQSRRPNTSFCFLDIRSPGLGDTAMYLCATSKFSLNSPLHFGNGTRLTVT.

The J gene is TRBJ2-2, the V gene TRBV28; no definite D call. Germline V gene lookup returns CDR1 MDHEN and CDR2 SYDVKM. Trimming left V 3 bases short and J 5 bases short, with 7 bases between. The CDR3 has 13 residues. CDR3 amino acids: CASSLMETGELFF. CDR3 sequence (DNA): TGTGCCAGCAGTTTGATGGAGACCGGGGAGCTGTTTTTT.

The gene calls are TRBV4-2 and TRBJ2-1, with 10 bases fitting TRBD2. Germline CDR1 is LGHNA and CDR2 is YNFKEQ. The length of the CDR3 is 15 residues. Unmatched junction bases numbered 7, after V lost 4 bases and J lost 7 bases. The CDR3 loop is CASSPAPSGSNEQFF. DNA of the CDR3: TGTGCCAGCAGCCCCGCCCCTAGCGGGAGTAATGAGCAGTTCTTC.